The 30 T cell receptor beta chains given below trace back to one sample, sequenced in a study of cytomegalovirus exposure and HLA in healthy donors. 60 Vbeta and 13 Jbeta primers were used in PCR. Assay used: immunoSEQ multiplex PCR; TCRdb lists only in-frame clones, some missing. Of 77,000 or so clones in the sample, about 80% are singletons; the top ten hold roughly 7.1%. The specimen was PBMCs. These receptors came from a woman aged 40 to 50 in good health and CMV-seronegative.

The chain employs TRBV7-9 and TRBJ2-7; 7 nucleotides line up with TRBD1. Trimming removed 3 bases from V and 2 bases from J; junction bases left unmatched: 7. The germline gives CDR1 SEHNR, CDR2 FQNEAQ (reference sequence). The CDR3 runs 15 residues. The CDR3 spells CASSFPETGTYEQYF. The CDR3 coding sequence is TGTGCCAGCAGCTTCCCCGAGACAGGGACCTACGAGCAGTACTTC.

This clone has just one count. The CDR3 DNA is TGTGCCACCAGGACAGGAATGAACACTGAAGCTTTCTTT. This sequence encodes CATRTGMNTEAFF. The V and J genes are TRBV27 and TRBJ1-1; 7 positions match TRBD1. The CDR3 runs to 13 residues. Germline loops: CDR1 MNHEY, CDR2 SMNVEV (reference sequence). Trimming cost V 10 bases and J 0 bases; bases outside gene matches: 5.

This sequence joins TRBV10-3 and TRBJ2-2, with 7 bases identical to TRBD1. The CDR3 contains 16 residues. Germline loops: CDR1 ENHRY, CDR2 SYGVKD. J lost 7 bases, V lost 2 bases, and 10 bases had no gene match. CDR3 sequence (DNA): TGTGCCATCAGTGAGGGAGGCAGGGGGACGGTCGGGGAGCTGTTTTTT. It is translated as CAISEGGRGTVGELFF.

The chain combines TRBV7-9 with TRBJ2-6; possible D gene TRBD1, 6 bases. This CDR3 region has 17 residues. V lost 1 base, J lost 2 bases, and 12 bases lay in between. The germline V gene encodes CDR1 SEHNR and CDR2 FQNEAQ (reference sequence). The CDR3 loop is CASSLDRVRTGANVLTF. DNA for the CDR3: TGTGCCAGCAGCTTAGACAGGGTACGGACTGGGGCCAACGTCCTGACTTTC.

This sequence joins TRBV9 and TRBJ1-3; weak D call: TRBD1 (5 bases). This CDR3 region has 18 residues. The V end was cut by 4 bases, the J end by 0 bases, with 20 bases between. In germline, CDR1 is SGDLS, CDR2 YYNGEE. DNA for the CDR3: TGTGCCAGCAGCCCAGCCGGGGGGGAAGGGTTCTCTGGAAACACCATATATTTT. It encodes CASSPAGGEGFSGNTIYF. Complete variable domain (other parts from reference TRBV9 and TRBJ1-3): DSGVTQTPKHLITATGQRVTLRCSPRSGDLSVYWYQQSLDQGLQFLIQYYNGEERAKGNILERFSAQQFPDLHSELNLSSLELGDSALYFCASSPAGGEGFSGNTIYFGEGSWLTVV.

This chain joins TRBV7-9 and TRBJ1-3, with a possible D match to TRBD1 (6 bases). The CDR3 is made up of 16 amino acids. Trimming cost V 5 bases and J 0 bases, with 14 bases left between them. Germline V gene lookup returns CDR1 SEHNR and CDR2 FQNEAQ (reference sequence). For the CDR3, the DNA is TGTGCCAGCAGCCTAAACAGGGTCCTCTCTGGAAACACCATATATTTT. This encodes CASSLNRVLSGNTIYF.

J is TRBJ2-1 and V is TRBV28, with TRBD2 matching 10 bases. This CDR3 spans 14 amino acids. Germline V gene data show CDR1 as MDHEN and CDR2 as SYDVKM. V shed 2 bases and J 8 bases; nucleotides not matched to a gene: 3. The CDR3 DNA sequence: TGTGCCAGCAGTTTAAGCGGGAGGGCCCATGAGCAGTTCTTC. As protein: CASSLSGRAHEQFF.

V is TRBV25-1 and J is TRBJ2-1, with TRBD2 identical over 11 bases. The germline V gene has CDR1 MGHDK and CDR2 SYGVNS. This CDR3 spans 15 amino acids. V lost 7 bases and J lost 5; bases outside the gene matches: 7. CDR3: CASIPLAGGDNEQFF. CDR3 nucleotide sequence: TGTGCCAGCATCCCCCTAGCGGGAGGTGACAATGAGCAGTTCTTC.

V is TRBV4-1 and J is TRBJ2-3; D possibly corresponds to TRBD2 (5 bases). The germline V gene encodes CDR1 MGHRA and CDR2 YSYEKL. This CDR3 region has 18 residues. The germline V and J ends were trimmed by 0 bases and 4 bases, with 20 bases remaining between them. The CDR3, as DNA: TGCGCCAGCAGCCAAGATGTCGGTCTAGCCCTGGGCGCAGATACGCAGTATTTT. Encoded protein: CASSQDVGLALGADTQYF.

Only one count was recorded for this clone. The V and J genes are TRBV6-6 and TRBJ1-4, with D perhaps matching TRBD1 (5 bases). V was shortened by 5 bases and J by 8 bases, with 18 bases between the two germline ends. This CDR3 has 15 residues. CDR1 is MNHNY, CDR2 SVGAGI, per germline (reference sequence). CDR3 coding DNA: TGTGCCAGCAGTCCCCGGGAGGGCGGGGGGGAAAAACTGTTTTTT. Protein: CASSPREGGGEKLFF.

V is TRBV14 and J is TRBJ2-2; D may be TRBD1 (6 bases). The CDR3 loop spans 17 amino acids. Germline values: CDR1 SGHDN, CDR2 FVKESK. Trimming removed 3 bases from V and 5 bases from J, with 19 bases in between. The CDR3 reads CASSQGTGRTRTGELFF. The CDR3 bases are TGTGCCAGCAGCCAGGGCACAGGGAGAACCCGAACCGGGGAGCTGTTTTTT.

The chain carries TRBV13 and TRBJ1-5, with a weak D call TRBD1 (5 bases). Trimming cost V 0 bases and J 4 bases, with 10 bases left between them. The CDR3 has 15 amino acids. Germline loops: CDR1 PRHDT, CDR2 FYEKMQ (reference sequence). CDR3 bases: TGTGCCAGCAGCTTAGGAGCCGGGGGGAATCAGCCCCAGCATTTT. This codes for CASSLGAGGNQPQHF.

The chain employs TRBV7-3 and TRBJ2-2, with TRBD1 identical over 7 bases. Per the germline V gene, CDR1 is SGHTA and CDR2 is FQGTGA. The CDR3 is 17 residues long. V was pared by 0 bases and J by 2 bases, with 6 bases of the junction left unmatched. The CDR3 DNA is TGTGCCAGCAGCTTAACTCCGGGACAGATAAACACCGGGGAGCTGTTTTTT. Translation gives CASSLTPGQINTGELFF. Looking up the rest from reference TRBV7-3 and TRBJ2-2 gives the full variable domain: GAGVSQTPSNKVTEKGKYVELRCDPISGHTALYWYRQSLGQGPEFLIYFQGTGAADDSGLPNDRFFAVRPEGSVSTLKIQRTERGDSAVYLCASSLTPGQINTGELFFGEGSRLTVL.

This clone was counted a single time. The V gene is TRBV29-1, the J gene TRBJ2-7; maybe TRBD1 (6 bases). From germline, CDR1 is SQVTM and CDR2 ANQGSEA. The CDR3 spans 13 residues. Trimming took 6 bases from V and 3 from J, leaving 15 bases between them. CDR3: CSVADRSGYEQYF. CDR3 DNA: TGCAGCGTGGCCGACAGGAGTGGCTACGAGCAGTACTTC.

This chain joins TRBV29-1 and TRBJ1-1; D is undetermined. Between the trimmed V and J ends, which lost 1 base and 11 bases, there was a span of 17 bases. The CDR3 loop spans 13 amino acids. The germline V gene has CDR1 SQVTM and CDR2 ANQGSEA. The CDR3 region is CSVEGTFGVAAFF. CDR3 nucleotide sequence: TGCAGCGTTGAAGGGACCTTCGGGGTGGCGGCTTTCTTT.

V and J are TRBV29-1 and TRBJ2-3; TRBD1 matches at 8 bases. The V gene's germline CDR1 is SQVTM and CDR2 ANQGSEA. This CDR3 contains 13 residues. The V gene end was trimmed by 3 bases and the J gene end by 4 bases; junction bases not matched to a gene: 3. The CDR3 sequence: CSVETGVADTQYF. CDR3 sequence (DNA): TGCAGCGTTGAGACAGGGGTGGCAGATACGCAGTATTTT.

On this clone itself: A read error may produce the germline difference seen at one junction end. V usage is TRBV7-7 and J usage is TRBJ2-2; 7 bases are shared with TRBD1. Looked up from germline, CDR1 is SSHAT and CDR2 is FNYEAQ (reference sequence). The CDR3 runs 15 residues. CDR3 nucleotide sequence: TGTGCTAGCAGCTTGGGCGGCAGGGGGACCGGGGAGCTGTTTTTT. It translates to CASSLGGRGTGELFF.

CDR3 protein: CSVGGGNEKLFF. The CDR3 region has the DNA TGCAGCGTGGGGGGGGGAAATGAAAAACTGTTTTTT. V and J are TRBV29-1 and TRBJ1-4; TRBD1 might be the D (5 bases). The CDR3 totals 12 residues. Trimming removed 6 bases from V and 5 bases from J, with 10 bases in between. Germline V CDR1 and CDR2: SQVTM, ANQGSEA.

This clone was picked up one time. The CDR3 nucleotides are TGTGCCAGCAGTGAAGCGAGGACTAGCGGGGGCAATGAGCAGTTCTTC. Translating it yields CASSEARTSGGNEQFF. The chain joins TRBV6-1 to TRBJ2-1; 13 nucleotides line up with TRBD2. CDR1 and CDR2 from the germline V gene are MNHNS and SASEGT. V lost 0 bases to trimming and J lost 6 bases; unmatched junction nucleotides: 2. The CDR3 covers 16 residues.

V gene TRBV7-6 combines with J gene TRBJ2-5; D call uncertain. CDR1 SGHVS and CDR2 FNYEAQ come from the germline V gene. The CDR3 contains 12 residues. With 5 bases removed from V and 2 bases from J, the gap between germline ends came to 6 bases. Here the CDR3 DNA reads TGTGCCAGCAGCCGTTCTCAAGAGACCCAGTACTTC. Its protein is CASSRSQETQYF. Using reference TRBV7-6 and TRBJ2-5 for the parts outside the CDR3, the full variable domain is GAGVSQSPRYKVTKRGQDVALRCDPISGHVSLYWYRQALGQGPEFLTYFNYEAQQDKSGLPNDRFSAERPEGSISTLTIQRTEQRDSAMYRCASSRSQETQYFGPGTRLLVL.

This sequence joins TRBV7-2 and TRBJ2-3; 11 nucleotides line up with TRBD2. V lost 2 bases to trimming and J lost 3 bases; unmatched junction nucleotides: 1. CDR3 length equals 15 residues. The germline CDR1 and CDR2 sequences are SGHTA and FQGNSA. The CDR3 loop is CASSLLAGGTDTQYF. CDR3 DNA sequence: TGTGCCAGCAGCTTACTAGCGGGGGGTACAGATACGCAGTATTTT.

V and J are TRBV6-9 and TRBJ1-4; a possible D gene is TRBD1 (6 bases). From germline, CDR1 is MNHGY and CDR2 SVAAGI. Trimming removed 6 bases at V and 3 bases at J, with 11 bases between. CDR3 length: 14 amino acids. The CDR3 here is CASRKQGANEKLFF. DNA for the CDR3: TGTGCCAGCAGAAAACAGGGAGCTAATGAAAAACTGTTTTTT.

The chain is built from TRBV5-1 and TRBJ2-1, with a possible D match to TRBD1 (5 bases). CDR1 and CDR2 (germline): SGHRS, YFSETQ. Trimming pared 0 bases from V and 3 bases from J, leaving 13 bases between. This CDR3 is 16 amino acids long. In DNA form, the CDR3 reads TGCGCCAGCAGCTTGGAGGGGCGGAATTACTACAATGAGCAGTTCTTC. Its protein is CASSLEGRNYYNEQFF. The complete variable domain, with remaining parts taken from reference TRBV5-1 and TRBJ2-1, reads KAGVTQTPRYLIKTRGQQVTLSCSPISGHRSVSWYQQTPGQGLQFLFEYFSETQRNKGNFPGRFSGRQFSNSRSEMNVSTLELGDSALYLCASSLEGRNYYNEQFFGPGTRLTVL.

This clone appeared a few times. The chain couples TRBV4-1 to TRBJ1-1; weak D call: TRBD1 (5 bases). This CDR3 comprises 15 residues. The ends were cut back, 3 bases at V and 6 bases at J, with 17 bases in the middle. Germline CDR1 and CDR2: MGHRA and YSYEKL. CDR3 amino acids: CASSHLLGRAPEAFF. CDR3 nucleotides: TGCGCCAGCAGCCACCTCCTGGGCAGGGCGCCTGAAGCTTTCTTT.

The V call is TRBV10-2, the J call TRBJ1-3; D is perhaps TRBD1 (5 bases). Germline lookup yields CDR1 WSHSY and CDR2 SAAADI. CDR3 length equals 16 residues. Trimming took off 6 bases at V and 0 bases at J, with 15 bases between the two ends. CDR3 amino acids: CASSASTGPSGNTIYF. CDR3 DNA: TGCGCCAGCAGCGCTTCTACAGGTCCCTCTGGAAACACCATATATTTT.

V gene TRBV11-2 combines with J gene TRBJ2-7, with no clear D. Germline V gives CDR1 SGHAT, CDR2 FQNNGV. The V and J ends lost 0 bases and 3 bases respectively, with 9 bases between them. The CDR3 covers 14 residues. CDR3 residues: CASSLDNQFYEQYF. The CDR3 DNA is TGTGCCAGCAGCTTAGATAACCAGTTCTACGAGCAGTACTTC.

The sample holds a few counts of this clone. This chain links TRBV7-3 with TRBJ2-7; 10 bases match TRBD1. Trimming cost V 2 bases and J 5 bases; bases outside gene matches: 6. The CDR3 spans 15 residues. CDR1 is SGHTA, CDR2 FQGTGA, per germline. For the CDR3, the DNA is TGTGCCAGCAGCTTATCCCGGACAGGGGGGGACGAGCAGTACTTC. It specifies CASSLSRTGGDEQYF.

This clone was counted only a few times. The V call is TRBV6-1, the J call TRBJ2-7, with 10 bases identical to TRBD1. The CDR3 has 16 amino acids. Germline lookup yields CDR1 MNHNS and CDR2 SASEGT. V trimming: 4 bases; J trimming: 1 base; junction bases outside the gene matches: 7. CDR3 DNA: TGTGCCAGCAGTGCTGTCCGGGACAGGGGATCCTACGAGCAGTACTTC. Translating it yields CASSAVRDRGSYEQYF.

This clone was seen more than once but under ten times. The CDR3 nucleotides are TGCGCCAGCAGCCGCCCTAGAGTCCCGGCGGACACTATGTGGGGCTACACCTTC. Translated, it gives CASSRPRVPADTMWGYTF. The chain employs TRBV4-3 and TRBJ1-2, with D maybe TRBD1 (5 bases). The length of the CDR3 is 18 residues. The germline gives CDR1 LGHNA, CDR2 YSLEER. Trimming removed 4 bases at V and 8 bases at J, with 29 bases between.

The V and J genes are TRBV6-5 and TRBJ1-6; possibly TRBD1 for D (6 bases). From germline, CDR1 is MNHEY and CDR2 SVGAGI. CDR3 length: 15 amino acids. Trimming left V 6 bases short and J 2 bases short, with 11 bases between. The CDR3 region is CASRAGATYNSPLHF. The CDR3, as DNA: TGTGCCAGCAGGGCAGGGGCGACCTATAATTCACCCCTCCACTTT.